The rows below give T cell receptor beta chains drawn from one sample of a study of T cells after yellow fever vaccination. Each CDR3 protein is one row after TCRdb ran MiXCR on the 5' RACE reads. The sample has over 110,000 distinct CDR3 sequences; around 7.7% are singletons. The specimen comprised CD4+ T cells sorted from PBMCs, sampled 5 days after the yellow fever booster vaccination. The receptors here all came from a man between 25 and 39 years old who received the YFV17D yellow fever vaccine. Both conserved end residues are part of each CDR3. The order of the fields is clone size, V gene, D gene, J gene, CDR3 DNA, CDR3 protein. The D gene is left open where the match is weak. Clone size is given for some rows only: seen once, a few or many times, or a class if the clone is expanded.

>many|TRBV12-3/TRBV12-4|.|TRBJ2-3
TGTGCCAGCAGTTGGGCAGCCGCAGATACGCAGTATTTT
CASSWAAADTQYF
>.|TRBV29-1|TRBD2|TRBJ2-6
TGCAGCGCCACCAGCGGGCGGGGGAGTGGGGCCAACGTCCTGACTTTC
CSATSGRGSGANVLTF
>many|TRBV20-1|TRBD2|TRBJ2-7
TGCATGGGCATGGGCGGGAGCTACGAGCAGTACTTC
CMGMGGSYEQYF
>many|TRBV18|TRBD2|TRBJ2-5
TGTGCCAGCGGAGGACTAGCGGGAGAAGAGACCCAGTACTTC
CASGGLAGEETQYF
>many|TRBV18|.|TRBJ2-3
TGTGCCAGCTCACCTACTATCCAGGGGACAGATACGCAGTATTTT
CASSPTIQGTDTQYF
>many|TRBV11-2|TRBD2|TRBJ2-7
TGTGCCAGCAGCCCCCACCTCCGGACTAGCGGGAGGGCCTACGAGCAGTACTTC
CASSPHLRTSGRAYEQYF
>few|TRBV12-3/TRBV12-4|.|TRBJ2-7
TGTGCCAGCAGCCCGCGATCGGGAACCTACGAGCAGTACTTC
CASSPRSGTYEQYF
>many|TRBV9|.|TRBJ2-4
TGTGCCAGCAGCGTAGATGGCGTGGGGGGATTTCAGTACTTC
CASSVDGVGGFQYF
>.|TRBV18|.|TRBJ1-1
TGTGCCAGCTCACCGGCGAACACTGAAGCTTTCTTT
CASSPANTEAFF
>.|TRBV18|TRBD2|TRBJ2-7
TGTGCCAGCTCACCCCTGAGCGGGAGGGCCGACGAGCAGTACTTC
CASSPLSGRADEQYF
>.|TRBV5-1|TRBD1|TRBJ1-2
TGCGCCAGCAGCTTGGGGACAGGGAATGGCTACACCTTC
CASSLGTGNGYTF
>many|TRBV28|TRBD2|TRBJ2-3
TGTGCCAGCAGTTTCCTGGCGGGAGTGAACACAGATACGCAGTATTTT
CASSFLAGVNTDTQYF
>.|TRBV6-5|.|TRBJ2-7
TGTGCCAGCAGTCATCGTTACGAGCAGTACTTC
CASSHRYEQYF
>many|TRBV5-1|TRBD1|TRBJ2-5
TGCGCCAGCAGCTCTCTGGGACAGAAGAGAGAGACCCAGTACTTC
CASSSLGQKRETQYF
>.|TRBV29-1|.|TRBJ2-2
TGCAGCGGCCGACAGGTGGGCGGGGAGCTGTTTTTT
CSGRQVGGELFF
>many|TRBV11-2|.|TRBJ2-5
TGTGCCAGCAGCTTAGAGCGCGGAGGCATCCAAGAGACCCAGTACTTC
CASSLERGGIQETQYF
>many|TRBV9|.|TRBJ2-7
TGTGCCAGCAGCGAAGCCCCCGGACAGAACTACGAGCAGTACTTC
CASSEAPGQNYEQYF
>many|TRBV14|.|TRBJ2-5
TGTGCCAGCAGCCAAGGGAGGGGGAAGACCCAGTACTTC
CASSQGRGKTQYF
>many|TRBV7-2|.|TRBJ2-3
TGTGCCAGCAGCCCAATGTGGGGAGATACGCAGTATTTT
CASSPMWGDTQYF
>once|TRBV4-1|.|TRBJ2-7
TGCGCCAGCAGCCAAGATCAGGGGTCAAAAATCCCTAAGTACTTC
CASSQDQGSKIPKYF
>many|TRBV5-1|.|TRBJ1-1
TGCGCCAGCCAATCCCAGACGGACACTGAAGCTTTCTTT
CASQSQTDTEAFF
>many|TRBV29-1|TRBD1|TRBJ2-3
TGCAGCGCAGGACAGGGGACGTCAGATACGCAGTATTTT
CSAGQGTSDTQYF
>.|TRBV4-3|TRBD2|TRBJ2-1
TGCGCCAGCAGCCAAGATTACGCTAGCGGGATGGCGAATGAGCAGTTCTTC
CASSQDYASGMANEQFF
>.|TRBV20-1|.|TRBJ2-5
TGCAGTGCTAGAAGCGAGACCCAGTACTTC
CSARSETQYF
>many|TRBV4-1|.|TRBJ2-4
TGCGCCAGCAGCCAAGTTCCACTAGCCAAAAACATTCAGTACTTC
CASSQVPLAKNIQYF
>many|TRBV27|TRBD1|TRBJ2-2
TGTGCCAGCAGTTCCCAATTCTCGACAGGGCGTAAGGAGCTGTTTTTT
CASSSQFSTGRKELFF
>many|TRBV25-1|.|TRBJ2-1
TGTGCCAGCATGGGTGGGATCAATGAGCAGTTCTTC
CASMGGINEQFF
>few|TRBV19|.|TRBJ2-3
TGTGCCAGTAGCACCACAGGCGCTAGCACAGATACGCAGTATTTT
CASSTTGASTDTQYF
>many|TRBV20-1|.|TRBJ2-3
TGCAGTGCTAGATCCCCCGGGACTAGCACAGATACGCAGTATTTT
CSARSPGTSTDTQYF
>many|TRBV20-1|.|TRBJ2-7
TGCAGTGCAAACCGGGACGTTTCCTACGAGCAGTACTTC
CSANRDVSYEQYF
>many|TRBV4-3|.|TRBJ2-2
TGCGCCAGCAGCCAACAACAGGAGACCGGGGAGCTGTTTTTT
CASSQQQETGELFF
>many|TRBV12-3/TRBV12-4|.|TRBJ1-1
TGTGCCAGCAGCCCGGGGATTGAAGCTTTCTTT
CASSPGIEAFF
>.|TRBV3-1|.|TRBJ2-7
TGTGCCAGCAGCCAAGACCTAGCGTCCGGGGGTTCCGAGCAGTACTTC
CASSQDLASGGSEQYF